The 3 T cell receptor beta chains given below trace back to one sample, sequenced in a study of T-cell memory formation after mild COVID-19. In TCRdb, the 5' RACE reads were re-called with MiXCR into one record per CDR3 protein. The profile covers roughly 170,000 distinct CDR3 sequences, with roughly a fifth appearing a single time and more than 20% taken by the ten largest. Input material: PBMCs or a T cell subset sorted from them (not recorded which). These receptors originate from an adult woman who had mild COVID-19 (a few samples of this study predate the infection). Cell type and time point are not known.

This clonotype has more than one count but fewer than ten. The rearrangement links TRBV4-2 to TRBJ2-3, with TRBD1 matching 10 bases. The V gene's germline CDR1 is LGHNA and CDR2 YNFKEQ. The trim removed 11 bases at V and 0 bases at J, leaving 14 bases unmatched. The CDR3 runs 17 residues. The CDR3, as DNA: TGTGCCGGCCCCTATGGGACAGGGGCTGCGAGCACAGATACGCAGTATTTT. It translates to CAGPYGTGAASTDTQYF.

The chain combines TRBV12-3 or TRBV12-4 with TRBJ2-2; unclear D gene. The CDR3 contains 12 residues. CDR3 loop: CAAQALDGELFF. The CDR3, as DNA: TGTGCGGCCCAAGCGTTGGACGGGGAGCTGTTTTTT.

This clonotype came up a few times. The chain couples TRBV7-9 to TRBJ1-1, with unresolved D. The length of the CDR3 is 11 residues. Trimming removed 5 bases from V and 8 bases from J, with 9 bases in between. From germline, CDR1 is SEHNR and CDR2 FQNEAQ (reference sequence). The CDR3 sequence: CASSPLGEAFF. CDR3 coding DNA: TGTGCCAGCAGCCCCCTTGGGGAAGCTTTCTTT.